The rows below give T cell receptor beta chains drawn from one sample of a study of blood T cell repertoires in COVID-19. Assay used: immunoSEQ multiplex PCR; TCRdb lists only in-frame clones, some missing. Among some 450,000 clones listed, around 88% were seen once. The sequenced material came from peripheral blood. The origin of the receptors is a woman in her fifties or sixties with COVID-19, enrolled during active disease. The CDR3 runs from the conserved cysteine through the conserved F or W. The order of the fields is J gene, clone size, V gene, D gene, CDR3 DNA, CDR3 protein. D genes are given only for firm matches. Where a row states a size, it is once, few, many or the class of an expanded clone; other rows omit it.

TRBJ1-2,.,TRBV9,.,TGTGCCAGCAGCGGGGGCTCTGGGATGGGCGGCTACACCTTC,CASSGGSGMGGYTF
TRBJ1-2,.,TRBV7-2,.,TGTGCCAGCAGCTTAAAACCTCAACAGGGAAGCTATGGCTACACCTTC,CASSLKPQQGSYGYTF
TRBJ1-2,.,TRBV19,TRBD1,TGTGCCAGTAGTATACCGACAGGGGCTGTTAATGGCTACACCTTC,CASSIPTGAVNGYTF
TRBJ2-1,.,TRBV28,TRBD2,TGTGCCAGCAGTTTTTGGCGGGGGGGCCGTGAGCAGTTCTTC,CASSFWRGGREQFF
TRBJ2-1,.,TRBV28,TRBD1,TGTGCCAGCAGTCCCTCTCGACAGGGGACCGACAATGAGCAGTTCTTC,CASSPSRQGTDNEQFF
TRBJ2-7,.,TRBV29-1,.,TGCAGCGTTGAAGAAGTTCAGGGAAATAGGTACGAGCAGTACTTC,CSVEEVQGNRYEQYF
TRBJ2-1,.,TRBV6-6,TRBD2,TGTGCCAGCAGTAAAGCGGGGGGTCTTGACAATGAGCAGTTCTTC,CASSKAGGLDNEQFF
TRBJ1-2,once,TRBV2,.,TGTGCCAGCGGGAGTCGAGTCTATGGCTACACCTTC,CASGSRVYGYTF
TRBJ2-7,.,TRBV11-2,.,TGTGCCAGCAGTCAAAGTTGGCCCGTCACCTACGAGCAGTACTTC,CASSQSWPVTYEQYF
TRBJ2-3,few,TRBV5-1,.,TGCGCCAGCAGCTTGGTATTCGGGGAGATCGATACGCAGTATTTT,CASSLVFGEIDTQYF
TRBJ1-2,.,TRBV27,.,TGTGCCAGCAGTTTATTCCCAGAAAACTATGGCTACACCTTC,CASSLFPENYGYTF
TRBJ1-1,once,TRBV10-1,.,TGCGCCAGCAGTGAGTCCTCGCGGGGGAAGGGCGAGGCTTTCTTT,CASSESSRGKGEAFF
TRBJ2-5,.,TRBV30,.,TGTGCCTGGAGTCTAGGGAGCCAAGAGACCCAGTACTTC,CAWSLGSQETQYF
TRBJ1-2,.,TRBV28,TRBD1,TGTGCCAGCAGTTTTGGGACAGGGACGGGCTACACCTTC,CASSFGTGTGYTF
TRBJ1-1,.,TRBV4-1,.,TGCGCCAGCAGCCAAGAGAGGAGGCGGAACACTGAAGCTTTCTTT,CASSQERRRNTEAFF
TRBJ1-1,many,TRBV14,.,TGTGCCAGCAGCCTTGAACGGGACACTGAAGCTTTCTTT,CASSLERDTEAFF
TRBJ1-2,.,TRBV10-3,TRBD1,TGTGCCATCAGTGAGTCGGGGACAGTACATAACTATGGCTACACCTTC,CAISESGTVHNYGYTF
TRBJ2-6,.,TRBV19,.,TGTGCCAGTAGTCCCGGGGGAGGGGCCAACGTCCTGACTTTC,CASSPGGGANVLTF
TRBJ1-4,.,TRBV5-1,.,TGCGCCAGCAGTGGGGGGGCCCTGAATGAAAAACTGTTTTTT,CASSGGALNEKLFF
TRBJ2-3,.,TRBV9,.,TGTGCCAGCGCTAAAGAGGCAGATACGCAGTATTTT,CASAKEADTQYF
TRBJ2-7,once,TRBV6-5,TRBD1,TGTGCCAGCAGTTACTGGTCCGGACAGGGAGGCGAGCAGTACTTC,CASSYWSGQGGEQYF
TRBJ1-2,.,TRBV9,.,TGTGCCAGCAGCCTCCCCAACAGGGCCCCTTACTATGGCTACACCTTC,CASSLPNRAPYYGYTF
TRBJ1-5,few,TRBV24-1,.,TGTGCCACCAGCTCCCGGGACTTTCAGCCCCAGCATTTT,CATSSRDFQPQHF
TRBJ1-1,.,TRBV5-1,TRBD1,TGCGCCAGCAGCTTGGACAGGGGGGCGAGGAAAGCTTTCTTT,CASSLDRGARKAFF
TRBJ2-7,.,TRBV7-9,TRBD2,TGTGCCAGCAGCTTAGGCGGGGGCTACGAGCAGTACTTC,CASSLGGGYEQYF
TRBJ1-5,.,TRBV6-1,TRBD1,TGTGCCAGCAGTGAAGCGTTCGGGACAGCAAGCAATCAGCCCCAGCATTTT,CASSEAFGTASNQPQHF
TRBJ1-5,.,TRBV12-3/TRBV12-4,.,TGTGCCAGCACCCGGGGGGGTTCTCAGCCCCAGCATTTT,CASTRGGSQPQHF
TRBJ1-1,.,TRBV6-5,.,TGTGCCAGCAGTCGCGGGGGAAACGCACCTGAAGCTTTCTTT,CASSRGGNAPEAFF
TRBJ1-1,.,TRBV28,TRBD1,TGTGCCAGCAGTACGGGCTCAGGGGGCACTGAAGCTTTCTTT,CASSTGSGGTEAFF
TRBJ2-2,once,TRBV5-1,TRBD1,TGCGCCAGCAGCTTGGTGTCCGGGACAGGTGGAACCGGGGAGCTGTTTTTT,CASSLVSGTGGTGELFF
TRBJ2-7,.,TRBV5-1,.,TGCGCCAGCAGCCGGGACTTCCTTAACGAGCAGTACTTC,CASSRDFLNEQYF
TRBJ1-3,.,TRBV3-1/TRBV3-2,TRBD1,TGTGCCAGCAGCCCGACAGGGACTGGAAACACCATATATTTT,CASSPTGTGNTIYF
TRBJ1-5,.,TRBV7-7,.,TGTGCCAGCAGCTTTCACCGCCTCGAGAGAGTGGGCAATCAGCCCCAGCATTTT,CASSFHRLERVGNQPQHF
TRBJ1-1,.,TRBV7-8,.,TGTGCCAGCAGCTTAGCTCCAGAGGGAAACACTGAAGCTTTCTTT,CASSLAPEGNTEAFF
TRBJ1-2,.,TRBV30,.,TGTGCCTGGGGCCTTTTCCATGGCTACACCTTC,CAWGLFHGYTF
TRBJ1-2,.,TRBV21-1,.,TGTGCCAGCAGCCATCATATACCCCAACCCCCGGTCGGGTATGGCTACACCTTC,CASSHHIPQPPVGYGYTF
TRBJ2-1,.,TRBV7-3,.,TGTGCCAGCAGCCCCGGGACAGAGCAGTTCTTC,CASSPGTEQFF
TRBJ1-1,.,TRBV19,.,TGTGCCAGTAGTATCCGCGGGATGAACACTGAAGCTTTCTTT,CASSIRGMNTEAFF
TRBJ1-1,once,TRBV30,.,TGTGCCTGGAGTGCCACAGGGAGTGAAGCTTTCTTT,CAWSATGSEAFF
TRBJ1-2,.,TRBV19,TRBD1,TGTGCCAGTAGTCCGGGACAGGGATATGGCTACACCTTC,CASSPGQGYGYTF
TRBJ1-6,.,TRBV3-1/TRBV3-2,.,TGTGCCAGCAGCCAAGCCAGGCTCATGGCTTCACCCCTCCACTTT,CASSQARLMASPLHF
TRBJ1-1,.,TRBV6-5,.,TGTGCCAGCTACCGGGACACTGAAGCTTTCTTT,CASYRDTEAFF
TRBJ1-1,.,TRBV27,TRBD1,TGTGCCAGCGCAGGGACAGGATCAGCTTTCTTT,CASAGTGSAFF
TRBJ1-6,once,TRBV12-3/TRBV12-4,.,TGTGCCAGCAGGTCCAGGGTATCACCCCTCCACTTT,CASRSRVSPLHF
TRBJ1-2,.,TRBV4-1,TRBD1,TGCGCCAGCAGCCAACCCTGGGGGGACAGGGTCTACTATGGCTACACCTTC,CASSQPWGDRVYYGYTF
TRBJ2-1,.,TRBV10-3,TRBD2,TGTGCCATCAGTGATCTAGCGGGGGGGCGGAATGAGCAGTTCTTC,CAISDLAGGRNEQFF
TRBJ1-2,.,TRBV19,.,TGTGCCAGTAGTATTGCGGATCTAGATGGCTACACCTTC,CASSIADLDGYTF
TRBJ1-2,few,TRBV7-2,.,TGTGCCAGCAGCGAGGCACGAGCTTATGGCTACACCTTC,CASSEARAYGYTF
TRBJ2-1,.,TRBV29-1,.,TGCAGCGTCTGGGAGTGGAATGAGCAGTTCTTC,CSVWEWNEQFF
TRBJ2-1,.,TRBV14,.,TGTGCCAGCGGTCGACGGACAGAATACAATGAGCAGTTCTTC,CASGRRTEYNEQFF